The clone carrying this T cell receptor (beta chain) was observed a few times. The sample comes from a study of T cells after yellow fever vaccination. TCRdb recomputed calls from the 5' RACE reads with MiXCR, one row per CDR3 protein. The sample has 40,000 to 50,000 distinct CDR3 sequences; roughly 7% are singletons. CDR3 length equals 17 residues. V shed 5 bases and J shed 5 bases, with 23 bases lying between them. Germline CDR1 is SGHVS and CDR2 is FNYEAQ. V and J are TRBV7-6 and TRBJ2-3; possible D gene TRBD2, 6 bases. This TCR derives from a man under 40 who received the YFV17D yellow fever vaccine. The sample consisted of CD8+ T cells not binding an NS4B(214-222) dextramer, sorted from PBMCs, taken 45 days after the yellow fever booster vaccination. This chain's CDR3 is CASSGTDSTGFEDTQYF. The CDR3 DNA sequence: TGTGCCAGCAGCGGGACTGACAGTACGGGTTTTGAAGATACGCAGTATTTT. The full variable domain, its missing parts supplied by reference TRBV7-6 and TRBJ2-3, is GAGVSQSPRYKVTKRGQDVALRCDPISGHVSLYWYRQALGQGPEFLTYFNYEAQQDKSGLPNDRFSAERPEGSISTLTIQRTEQRDSAMYRCASSGTDSTGFEDTQYFGPGTRLTVL.